This T cell receptor (beta chain) was profiled in a study of cytomegalovirus exposure and HLA in healthy donors. Study results and caveats: The listing of 150 or so TCR beta chains classed them as cytomegalovirus-associated. When analyzed later, the rates of TCR association showed variation by HLA locus, with DRB1 the most and HLA-C the fewest.

Despite likely unrecorded immune exposures, the donors were nominally healthy at the time of sampling. Germline CDR1 is SGHDT and CDR2 is YYEEEE. Trimming shortened V by 1 base and J by 7 bases, and 15 bases separated the two germline ends. The CDR3 is made up of 15 amino acids. Researchers ran the PCR with 60 Vbeta and 13 Jbeta primers. The assay was immunoSEQ multiplex PCR, and TCRdb's table has in-frame clones only and misses some. Among approximately 170,000 clones listed, around four fifths were seen once. Regarding this clone: The antigen remains unidentified.

Specimen: PBMCs. The TCR was taken from a man younger than 35 in good health and CMV-seropositive. The rearrangement links TRBV5-6 to TRBJ2-1; a weak D match, TRBD2 (5 bases). In DNA, the CDR3 is TGTGCCAGCAGCTTGTCCGGGATTCCGGGGAATGAGCAGTTCTTC. It is translated as CASSLSGIPGNEQFF. The full variable domain, in which reference TRBV5-6 and TRBJ2-1 provide the parts outside the CDR3, is DAGVTQSPTHLIKTRGQQVTLRCSPKSGHDTVSWYQQALGQGPQFIFQYYEEEERQRGNFPDRFSGHQFPNYSSELNVNALLLGDSALYLCASSLSGIPGNEQFFGPGTRLTVL.